What follows are 20 T cell receptor beta chains derived from one specimen sequenced in a study of T cell responses to AZD1222 COVID-19 vaccine. This table comes from immunoSEQ multiplex PCR, and its TCRdb copy is limited to in-frame clones, with some not included. The sample has roughly 150,000 clones; around nine tenths are singletons. The sequencing here drew on peripheral blood, taken 28 days after the second AZD1222 dose. The receptors come from an adult who received the AZD1222 COVID-19 vaccine.

CDR3 amino acids: CASSLSRPRGRYGYTF. The CDR3 DNA follows: TGCGCCAGCAGCCTATCCAGGCCGCGAGGAAGGTATGGCTACACCTTC. V and J are TRBV5-1 and TRBJ1-2; D call uncertain. The CDR3 length is 16 residues. Germline V CDR1 and CDR2: SGHRS, YFSETQ. V lost 4 bases and J 5 bases, leaving 21 bases between the germline ends.

The CDR3 nucleotides are TGTGCCAGCAGGCCCGGAGGGGCGTATGAGCAGTTCTTC. Translating gives CASRPGGAYEQFF. The chain combines TRBV6-5 with TRBJ2-1; a possible D gene is TRBD2 (6 bases). CDR1 MNHEY and CDR2 SVGAGI come from the germline V gene. The CDR3 is 13 residues long. With 6 bases removed from V and 8 bases from J, the gap between germline ends came to 14 bases.

This sequence joins TRBV6-6 and TRBJ2-1; D unclear. This CDR3 has 18 amino acids. Germline lookup yields CDR1 MNHNY and CDR2 SVGAGI (reference sequence). The V end was cut by 5 bases, the J end by 0 bases, with 20 bases between. In DNA form, the CDR3 reads TGTGCCAGCAGTCACCGGAACCTTGAAACATTCTCCTACAATGAGCAGTTCTTC. Its translation: CASSHRNLETFSYNEQFF.

The chain recombines TRBV10-3 with TRBJ2-7, with 8 bases identical to TRBD2. The V segment lost 10 bases and the J segment 2 bases; nucleotides outside the gene matches: 7. The germline V gene encodes CDR1 ENHRY and CDR2 SYGVKD. The CDR3 runs 13 residues. CDR3 nucleotides: TGTGCCACCCGTAGCGGGGACGCCTACGAGCAGTACTTC. Translating it yields CATRSGDAYEQYF.

This clone was detected only a few times. This rearrangement joins TRBV10-2 to TRBJ1-6; perhaps TRBD1 as D (5 bases). This CDR3 has 15 amino acids. Trimming left V 0 bases short and J 14 bases short, with 17 bases between. Per germline, CDR1 WSHSY and CDR2 SAAADI. The CDR3 coding sequence is TGCGCCAGCAGTGAGTCCCGACAGCAGAGGGGAACCCTCCACTTT. Its protein product is CASSESRQQRGTLHF.

The chain links TRBV5-1 to TRBJ2-1; 7 nucleotides line up with TRBD2. Germline assignment: CDR1 SGHRS and CDR2 YFSETQ. V gave up 0 bases and J gave up 8 bases; unmatched junction bases: 14. The CDR3 sequence is 17 residues long. The CDR3 coding sequence is TGCGCCAGCAGCTTGGATGAACCGGGAGGCAGTAAGTATGAGCAGTTCTTC. Translating gives CASSLDEPGGSKYEQFF.

The chain is built from TRBV11-2 and TRBJ2-7, with D unresolved. The V and J ends lost 4 bases and 0 bases respectively, with 7 bases between them. The CDR3 is 13 residues long. CDR1 SGHAT and CDR2 FQNNGV come from the germline V gene. The CDR3 reads CASSSVPSYEQYF. As DNA, the CDR3 is TGTGCCAGCAGCTCAGTGCCCTCCTACGAGCAGTACTTC.

This clone was seen a single time. V usage is TRBV18 and J usage is TRBJ2-1, with 8 bases fitting TRBD1. The CDR3 loop spans 14 amino acids. CDR1 and CDR2 from the germline V gene are KGHSH and LQKENI. The junction had 7 bases not matched to a gene; V was cut back by 3 bases and J by 9 bases. The CDR3 DNA is TGTGCCAGCTCACCCGGACAGGGAGAGGGTGAGCAGTTCTTC. Protein: CASSPGQGEGEQFF.

The CDR3: CASSYNSNQPQHF. The CDR3 DNA is TGTGCCAGCAGTTACAATAGCAATCAGCCCCAGCATTTT. The J gene is TRBJ1-5, the V gene TRBV6-6; D not resolved. V was pared by 2 bases and J by 0 bases, with 2 bases between. This CDR3 is 13 amino acids long. From germline, CDR1 is MNHNY and CDR2 SVGAGI (reference sequence).

The chain is built from TRBV2 and TRBJ2-3, with 9 bases aligning to TRBD1. Germline loops: CDR1 SNHLY, CDR2 FYNNEI. V lost 2 bases to trimming and J lost 6 bases; unmatched junction nucleotides: 18. CDR3 length: 19 residues. The CDR3 sequence is CASSESIPGQGRLDDTQYF. As DNA, the CDR3 is TGTGCCAGCAGTGAATCCATCCCGGGACAGGGCCGGCTTGACGATACGCAGTATTTT.

This sequence joins TRBV5-1 and TRBJ1-3, with D unclear. Germline V CDR1 and CDR2: SGHRS, YFSETQ. This CDR3 spans 14 amino acids. Trimming cost V 0 bases and J 3 bases, with 7 bases left between them. As DNA, the CDR3 is TGCGCCAGCAGCTTGGGATCCGGTGGAAACACCATATATTTT. This translates into CASSLGSGGNTIYF. Full variable domain (missing parts from reference TRBV5-1 and TRBJ1-3): KAGVTQTPRYLIKTRGQQVTLSCSPISGHRSVSWYQQTPGQGLQFLFEYFSETQRNKGNFPGRFSGRQFSNSRSEMNVSTLELGDSALYLCASSLGSGGNTIYFGEGSWLTVV.

The J gene is TRBJ2-3, the V gene TRBV2; D possibly corresponds to TRBD2 (5 bases). The CDR3 has 15 amino acids. V lost 5 bases to trimming and J lost 3 bases, with 15 bases between them. In germline, CDR1 is SNHLY, CDR2 FYNNEI. CDR3 sequence (DNA): TGTGCCAGCAGTCGTGAAGGGAGAAGTACAGATACGCAGTATTTT. This gives the protein CASSREGRSTDTQYF.

The rearrangement links TRBV6-5 to TRBJ2-7, with a weak D call TRBD1 (6 bases). This CDR3 has 14 amino acids. V dropped 2 bases and J dropped 2 bases, with 10 bases sitting between them. Germline CDR1 is MNHEY and CDR2 is SVGAGI. The CDR3 region is CASSYVRTAYEQYF. The CDR3 DNA reads TGTGCCAGCAGTTACGTCAGGACAGCCTACGAGCAGTACTTC.

V usage is TRBV5-1 and J usage is TRBJ1-3, with TRBD1 identical over 9 bases. V was pared by 4 bases and J by 3 bases, with 5 bases of the junction left unmatched. The germline CDR1 and CDR2 sequences are SGHRS and YFSETQ. The CDR3 is made up of 15 amino acids. The CDR3 loop reads CASSVQGASGNTIYF. Here the CDR3 DNA reads TGCGCCAGCAGCGTACAGGGGGCCAGTGGAAACACCATATATTTT.

The chain links TRBV3-1 (or the pseudogene TRBV3-2) to TRBJ2-1, with TRBD2 identical over 8 bases. The junction had 3 bases not matched to a gene; V was cut back by 1 base and J by 4 bases. Germline values: CDR1 LGHDT, CDR2 YNNKEL (reference sequence). CDR3 length: 15 residues. CDR3 region: CASSQGAGAYNEQFF. CDR3 nucleotide sequence: TGTGCCAGCAGCCAAGGAGCGGGGGCGTACAATGAGCAGTTCTTC.

The chain employs TRBV19 and TRBJ2-7; 8 bases fit TRBD2. The CDR3 is made up of 13 amino acids. Trimming at V came to 6 bases and at J to 3 bases, leaving 4 bases not matched to a gene. The germline V gene has CDR1 LNHDA and CDR2 SQIVND (reference sequence). The CDR3 loop is CASSPGGNYEQYF. In nucleotides, the CDR3 is TGTGCCAGTAGCCCGGGGGGGAACTACGAGCAGTACTTC.

The V gene is TRBV19, the J gene TRBJ1-1; the D gene is possibly TRBD1 (5 bases). The CDR3 has 13 amino acids. Germline V gives CDR1 LNHDA, CDR2 SQIVND (reference sequence). V lost 7 bases and J 0 bases, leaving 9 bases between the germline ends. CDR3 amino acids: CASKGQVNTEAFF. CDR3 nucleotide sequence: TGTGCCAGTAAGGGGCAAGTGAACACTGAAGCTTTCTTT.

This chain uses TRBV7-9 with TRBJ2-5; D might be TRBD1 or TRBD2, each matching 5 bases. CDR1 and CDR2 from the germline V gene are SEHNR and FQNEAQ (reference sequence). The CDR3 is 14 amino acids. Trimming cost V 3 bases and J 4 bases, with 12 bases left between them. The CDR3 nucleotides read TGTGCCAGCAGCTTCAATGAGGGGCGAGAGACCCAGTACTTC. Its translation: CASSFNEGRETQYF.

The CDR3 loop reads CASTPTSGNTIYF. The CDR3 DNA sequence: TGTGCCAGCACCCCTACCTCGGGAAACACCATATATTTT. The rearrangement uses TRBV7-9 and TRBJ1-3, with D unresolved. CDR3 length equals 13 residues. The ends were cut back, 7 bases at V and 4 bases at J, with 11 bases in the middle. CDR1 and CDR2 (germline): SEHNR, FQNEAQ (reference sequence).

The V call is TRBV6-2 or TRBV6-3, the J call TRBJ2-7; 7 nucleotides line up with TRBD1. Germline CDR1 reads MNHEY; CDR2 reads SVGEGT. The CDR3 contains 15 residues. J was trimmed by 4 bases and V by 5 bases; bases with no gene match: 11. In DNA, the CDR3 is TGTGCCAGCAGTCATGCCCTAGGGGGCTCTTACGAGCAGTACTTC. This gives the protein CASSHALGGSYEQYF.